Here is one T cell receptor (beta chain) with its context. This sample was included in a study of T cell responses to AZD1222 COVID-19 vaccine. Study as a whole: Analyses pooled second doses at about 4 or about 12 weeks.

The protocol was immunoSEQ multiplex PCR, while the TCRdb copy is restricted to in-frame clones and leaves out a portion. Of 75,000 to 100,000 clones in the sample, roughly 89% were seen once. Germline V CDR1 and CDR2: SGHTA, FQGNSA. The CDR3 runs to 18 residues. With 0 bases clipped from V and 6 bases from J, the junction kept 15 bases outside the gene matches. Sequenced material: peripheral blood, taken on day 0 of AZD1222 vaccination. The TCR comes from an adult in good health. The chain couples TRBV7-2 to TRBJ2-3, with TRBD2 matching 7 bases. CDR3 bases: TGTGCCAGCAGCTTAGCGGGAAGGTGGGGCGGGAGTGTGGATACGCAGTATTTT. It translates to CASSLAGRWGGSVDTQYF.